One and the same sample provided the 25 T cell receptor beta chains below, sequenced in a study of T cell responses to AZD1222 COVID-19 vaccine. The protocol was immunoSEQ multiplex PCR, while the TCRdb copy is restricted to in-frame clones and leaves out a portion. The sample includes approximately 43,000 clones, approximately 89% seen only once; the top ten take 20% to 30%. The material was peripheral blood, obtained 28 days after the second AZD1222 dose. The receptor set was obtained from an adult who received the AZD1222 COVID-19 vaccine.

This clone came up once. The chain carries TRBV7-6 and TRBJ2-3; the match to TRBD2 covers 14 bases. Germline V gene data show CDR1 as SGHVS and CDR2 as FNYEAQ. The CDR3 loop spans 16 amino acids. V trimming: 5 bases; J trimming: 8 bases; junction bases outside the gene matches: 9. CDR3 in amino acids: CASSRLAGGAPSTQYF. CDR3 in DNA: TGTGCCAGCAGCAGACTAGCGGGAGGGGCCCCCAGTACGCAGTATTTT.

This clone rates as medium-sized. As DNA, the CDR3 is TGTGCCAGCAGCCCCCAGGGGGGAGGGGGCAATCAGCCCCAGCATTTT. This gives the protein CASSPQGGGGNQPQHF. The chain combines TRBV7-3 with TRBJ1-5; TRBD1 matches 7 bases. Germline-derived CDR1 and CDR2 are SGHTA and FQGTGA. The CDR3 covers 16 residues. After removal of 5 bases from V and 2 bases from J, the junction contained 9 bases not matched to a gene.

The rearrangement uses TRBV19 and TRBJ2-1; TRBD1 or TRBD2 may be the D gene (6 bases each). V lost 6 bases, J lost 0 bases, and 9 bases lay in between. The CDR3 is 14 residues long. CDR1 is LNHDA, CDR2 SQIVND, per germline (reference sequence). CDR3 DNA sequence: TGTGCCAGTAGGAGGGGGGCCTCCTACAATGAGCAGTTCTTC. The encoded protein is CASRRGASYNEQFF.

The chain couples TRBV5-6 to TRBJ1-5; TRBD1 might be the D (6 bases). The V gene lost 2 bases and the J gene lost 4 bases, with 16 bases spanning the gap. Per germline, CDR1 SGHDT and CDR2 YYEEEE. The CDR3 has 16 amino acids. The CDR3 spells CASSFLGGAGNQPQHF. CDR3 coding DNA: TGTGCCAGCAGCTTCCTTGGGGGGGCGGGTAATCAGCCCCAGCATTTT.

This chain uses TRBV12-5 with TRBJ1-1; maybe TRBD1 (5 bases). Germline loops: CDR1 LGHNT, CDR2 FRNRAP. The V and J ends lost 0 bases and 2 bases respectively, with 13 bases between them. CDR3 length: 16 residues. CDR3 residues: CASGLVLGGENTEAFF. In DNA form, the CDR3 reads TGTGCTAGTGGTTTGGTGCTCGGGGGGGAAAACACTGAAGCTTTCTTT.

This CDR3 is CATQSGGKGNQPQHF. In DNA form, the CDR3 reads TGTGCCACCCAGAGCGGGGGGAAGGGCAATCAGCCCCAGCATTTT. The chain has TRBV27 and TRBJ1-5; D is possibly TRBD1 (5 bases). The CDR3 covers 15 residues. Trimming took off 10 bases at V and 2 bases at J, with 18 bases between the two ends. Germline V gene lookup returns CDR1 MNHEY and CDR2 SMNVEV (reference sequence).

This chain joins TRBV12-3 or TRBV12-4 and TRBJ2-3; the D is unclear. The germline V and J ends were trimmed by 2 bases and 6 bases, with 6 bases remaining between them. There are 12 residues in the CDR3. CDR3 protein: CASSLQADTQYF. The CDR3 DNA reads as TGTGCCAGCAGTTTACAGGCGGATACGCAGTATTTT.

The V and J genes are TRBV29-1 and TRBJ1-2; tentatively, D is TRBD1 (5 bases). The germline gives CDR1 SQVTM, CDR2 ANQGSEA. The CDR3 extends over 11 amino acids. Trimming pared 4 bases from V and 4 bases from J, leaving 7 bases between. CDR3 sequence: CSVGGAYGYTF. CDR3 DNA sequence: TGCAGCGTTGGAGGGGCCTATGGCTACACCTTC. Complete variable domain (other parts from reference TRBV29-1 and TRBJ1-2): SAVISQKPSRDICQRGTSLTIQCQVDSQVTMMFWYRQQPGQSLTLIATANQGSEATYESGFVIDKFPISRPNLTFSTLTVSNMSPEDSSIYLCSVGGAYGYTFGSGTRLTVV.

The V and J genes are TRBV29-1 and TRBJ1-1, with D perhaps TRBD1 (5 bases). Trimming shortened V by 8 bases and J by 8 bases, and 21 bases separated the two germline ends. The CDR3 is 13 residues long. Per germline, CDR1 SQVTM and CDR2 ANQGSEA. CDR3 amino acids: CSTIGTHRWEAFF. In DNA, the CDR3 is TGCAGCACCATAGGGACCCACCGCTGGGAAGCTTTCTTT.

The chain is built from TRBV6-2 or TRBV6-3 and TRBJ2-7, with D perhaps TRBD1 (7 bases). The germline V gene has CDR1 MNHEY and CDR2 SVGEGT. The CDR3 is made up of 15 amino acids. Trimming took 5 bases from V and 4 from J, leaving 18 bases between them. The CDR3 nucleotides read TGTGCCAGCAGTGGCGGGACAGCTAATCCTTACGAGCAGTACTTC. This translates into CASSGGTANPYEQYF.

The CDR3 bases are TGTGCCAGCAGTTCCCCGGACAGGGACAATCAGCCCCAGCATTTT. Translating gives CASSSPDRDNQPQHF. The V and J genes are TRBV6-6 and TRBJ1-5; 8 bases line up with TRBD1. The junction had 5 bases not matched to a gene; V was cut back by 4 bases and J by 3 bases. Looked up from germline, CDR1 is MNHNY and CDR2 is SVGAGI (reference sequence). The CDR3 is 15 amino acids.

J is TRBJ2-7 and V is TRBV6-5; TRBD1 is a possible D gene (6 bases). Between the trimmed V and J ends, which lost 8 bases and 4 bases, there was a span of 18 bases. From germline, CDR1 is MNHEY and CDR2 SVGAGI. The CDR3 is 14 residues long. The CDR3 DNA is TGTGCCAGCGGCCAGGGGTTGGGCATTTACGAGCAGTACTTC. Encoded protein: CASGQGLGIYEQYF.

The V call is TRBV7-3, the J call TRBJ1-3; D ambiguous. This CDR3 spans 13 amino acids. Trimming took off 4 bases at V and 2 bases at J, with 6 bases between the two ends. Germline CDR1 is SGHTA and CDR2 is FQGTGA. In DNA, the CDR3 is TGTGCCAGCAGCTCCCTTACTGGAAACACCATATATTTT. Protein: CASSSLTGNTIYF.

The chain uses TRBV5-1 and TRBJ2-7; D ambiguous. Trimming removed 0 bases at V and 5 bases at J, with 9 bases between. Germline values: CDR1 SGHRS, CDR2 YFSETQ. The CDR3 extends over 13 amino acids. The CDR3 DNA follows: TGCGCCAGCAGCTTGGTCAGTACCCACGAGCAGTACTTC. It encodes CASSLVSTHEQYF.

The rearrangement uses TRBV6-5 and TRBJ2-7, with D perhaps matching TRBD2 (5 bases). The ends were cut back, 7 bases at V and 5 bases at J, with 21 bases in the middle. Germline V gene lookup returns CDR1 MNHEY and CDR2 SVGAGI. This CDR3 is 15 amino acids long. The CDR3: CASKRPRTEVHEQYF. CDR3 sequence (DNA): TGTGCCAGCAAGAGGCCGAGGACGGAGGTCCACGAGCAGTACTTC.

The V gene is TRBV9, the J gene TRBJ2-4, with 10 bases identical to TRBD2. CDR3 length: 17 amino acids. V lost 4 bases to trimming and J lost 9 bases; unmatched junction nucleotides: 16. CDR1 and CDR2 from the germline V gene are SGDLS and YYNGEE. The chain's CDR3 is CASSPGLADARFGIQYF. The CDR3 DNA sequence: TGTGCCAGCAGCCCAGGACTAGCGGACGCCAGGTTCGGCATTCAGTACTTC. The complete variable domain, with remaining parts taken from reference TRBV9 and TRBJ2-4, reads DSGVTQTPKHLITATGQRVTLRCSPRSGDLSVYWYQQSLDQGLQFLIQYYNGEERAKGNILERFSAQQFPDLHSELNLSSLELGDSALYFCASSPGLADARFGIQYFGAGTRLSVL.

The rearrangement links TRBV7-2 to TRBJ2-1; 11 positions agree with TRBD1. From germline, CDR1 is SGHTA and CDR2 FQGNSA. The V and J ends lost 5 bases and 9 bases, in that order; junction bases with no gene match: 12. The CDR3 covers 16 residues. The CDR3 region is CASSPGQGAMSPEQFF. CDR3 DNA: TGTGCCAGCAGCCCCGGACAGGGGGCCATGTCTCCTGAGCAGTTCTTC.

This clone was seen just once. The chain joins TRBV7-9 to TRBJ2-7; D call uncertain. Trimming shortened V by 3 bases and J by 2 bases, and 5 bases separated the two germline ends. Germline CDR1 SEHNR, CDR2 FQNEAQ (reference sequence). CDR3 length: 12 residues. Written as DNA, the CDR3 is TGTGCCAGCAGCTTTAGTCCCTACGAGCAGTACTTC. It encodes CASSFSPYEQYF.

The chain couples TRBV6-5 to TRBJ1-2; 10 positions agree with TRBD1. Per the germline V gene, CDR1 is MNHEY and CDR2 is SVGAGI. The CDR3 is made up of 15 amino acids. V was clipped by 6 bases and J by 4 bases; unmatched bases: 8. The CDR3 protein is CASSPMGQGTYGYTF. In nucleotides, the CDR3 is TGTGCCAGCAGCCCCATGGGACAGGGGACCTATGGCTACACCTTC.

This chain joins TRBV21-1 and TRBJ2-3. TRBV21-1 is flagged as a pseudogene. The CDR3 runs 12 residues. The CDR3 coding sequence is TGTGCCAGCAGCAAAGGGGACGCTACGCAGTATTTT. Translated, it gives CASSKGDATQYF.

This clone was observed a handful of times. J is TRBJ2-1 and V is TRBV7-3; TRBD2 agrees at 11 bases. The junction had 8 bases not matched to a gene; V was cut back by 4 bases and J by 9 bases. The CDR3 is 15 amino acids. CDR1 and CDR2 from the germline V gene are SGHTA and FQGTGA. This CDR3 is CASSSTSGTGAEQFF. Here the CDR3 DNA reads TGTGCCAGCAGCTCGACTAGCGGGACGGGGGCTGAGCAGTTCTTC.

V usage is TRBV6-5 and J usage is TRBJ2-7, with D perhaps TRBD2 (5 bases). The V end lost 6 bases, the J end lost 4 bases, and 19 bases lay between the germline ends. The CDR3 length is 15 residues. CDR1 and CDR2 (germline): MNHEY, SVGAGI. CDR3 sequence (DNA): TGTGCCAGCAGCAAGGGTCGAGTGGGAGTATACGAGCAGTACTTC. Amino acid sequence: CASSKGRVGVYEQYF.

The V call is TRBV4-3, the J call TRBJ2-7, with 9 positions matching TRBD1. V was pared by 0 bases and J by 5 bases, with 5 bases of the junction left unmatched. The CDR3 is 15 amino acids. Germline-derived CDR1 and CDR2 are LGHNA and YSLEER. DNA of the CDR3: TGCGCCAGCAGCCAAGATGGGGACAGGGACAACGAGCAGTACTTC. Its translation is CASSQDGDRDNEQYF.

The chain carries TRBV21-1 and TRBJ1-3. TRBV21-1 is listed as a pseudogene. CDR3 length: 15 amino acids. Written as DNA, the CDR3 is TGTGCCAGCAGCAACCGACTCCGGGGGAAGCACACCATATATTTT. This translates into CASSNRLRGKHTIYF.

This clone was counted a single time. The V call is TRBV5-1, the J call TRBJ2-5; 8 bases map to TRBD1. From germline, CDR1 is SGHRS and CDR2 YFSETQ. J gave up 5 bases and V 3 bases, and 12 bases lay outside the gene matches. This CDR3 region has 16 residues. The CDR3 DNA sequence: TGCGCCAGCAGCTACAAGACAGGGGATGGCGGGGAGACCCAGTACTTC. Its translation is CASSYKTGDGGETQYF. Using reference TRBV5-1 and TRBJ2-5 for the parts outside the CDR3, the full variable domain is KAGVTQTPRYLIKTRGQQVTLSCSPISGHRSVSWYQQTPGQGLQFLFEYFSETQRNKGNFPGRFSGRQFSNSRSEMNVSTLELGDSALYLCASSYKTGDGGETQYFGPGTRLLVL.